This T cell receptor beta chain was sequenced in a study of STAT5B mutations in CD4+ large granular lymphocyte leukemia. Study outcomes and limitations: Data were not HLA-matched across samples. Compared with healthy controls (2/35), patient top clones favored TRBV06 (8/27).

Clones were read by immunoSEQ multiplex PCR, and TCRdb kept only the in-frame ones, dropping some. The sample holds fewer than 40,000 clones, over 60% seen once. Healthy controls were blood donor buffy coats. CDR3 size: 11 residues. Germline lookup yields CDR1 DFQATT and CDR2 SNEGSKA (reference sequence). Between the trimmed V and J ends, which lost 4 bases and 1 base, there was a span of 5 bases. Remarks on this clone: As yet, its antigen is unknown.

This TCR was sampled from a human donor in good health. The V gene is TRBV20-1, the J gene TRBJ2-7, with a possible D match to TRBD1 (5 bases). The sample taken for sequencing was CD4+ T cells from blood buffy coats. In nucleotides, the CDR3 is TGCAGTGCTACAGGGTCCTACGAGCAGTACTTC. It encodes CSATGSYEQYF.